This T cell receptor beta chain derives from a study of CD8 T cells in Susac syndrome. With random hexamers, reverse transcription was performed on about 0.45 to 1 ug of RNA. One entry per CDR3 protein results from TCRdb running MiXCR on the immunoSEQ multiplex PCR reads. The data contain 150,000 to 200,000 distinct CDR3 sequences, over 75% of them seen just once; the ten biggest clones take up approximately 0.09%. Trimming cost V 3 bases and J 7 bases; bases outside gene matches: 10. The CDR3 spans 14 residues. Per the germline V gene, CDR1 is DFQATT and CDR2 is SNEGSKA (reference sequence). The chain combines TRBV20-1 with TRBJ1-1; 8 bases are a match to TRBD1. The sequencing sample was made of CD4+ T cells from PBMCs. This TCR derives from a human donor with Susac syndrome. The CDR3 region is CSASHNRGEDEAFF. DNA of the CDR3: TGCAGTGCTAGCCACAACAGGGGGGAGGATGAAGCTTTCTTT.